A single sample is the source of the 15 T cell receptor beta chains below, sequenced in a study of shared clonotypes between healthy human individuals. Some clones are missing from TCRdb's copy, which holds only in-frame ones; the method was immunoSEQ multiplex PCR. This sample has about half a million clones, with roughly 77% found just once. The sample taken for sequencing was PBMCs. These TCRs come from a woman between 35 and 50 years old in good health. Some clones in this sample may be carry-over from other donors' samples.

The V and J genes are TRBV5-1 and TRBJ2-2; 15 bases agree with TRBD2. The CDR3 spans 16 residues. Germline CDR1 SGHRS, CDR2 YFSETQ. Germline trimming cut 4 bases from V and 5 bases from J; bases unmatched to any gene: 3. CDR3 DNA sequence: TGCGCCAGCAGCGCGGGACTAGCGGGAGGAACCGGGGAGCTGTTTTTT. This codes for CASSAGLAGGTGELFF.

The rearrangement uses TRBV7-2 and TRBJ2-3; the D is unclear. V was pared by 5 bases and J by 1 base, with 7 bases between. Looked up from germline, CDR1 is SGHTA and CDR2 is FQGNSA. CDR3 size: 13 residues. Written as DNA, the CDR3 is TGTGCCAGCAGCCCGTATGGCACAGATACGCAGTATTTT. Translating it yields CASSPYGTDTQYF.

The genes are TRBV28 and TRBJ1-5, with TRBD1 matching over 8 bases. Trimming at V came to 7 bases and at J to 5 bases, leaving 7 bases not matched to a gene. This CDR3 has 14 residues. The germline V gene encodes CDR1 MDHEN and CDR2 SYDVKM. This CDR3 is CASTLDREDQPQHF. For the CDR3, the DNA is TGTGCCAGCACCCTGGACAGGGAGGATCAGCCCCAGCATTTT.

This chain joins TRBV12-2 and TRBJ1-2. TRBV12-2 is a documented pseudogene. The CDR3 sequence is 14 residues long. This CDR3 is CASRLGAGAHGYTF. The CDR3 DNA reads as TGTGCAAGTCGCTTAGGGGCGGGGGCACATGGCTACACCTTC.

This clone has just one count. V and J are TRBV7-2 and TRBJ2-3; unclear D gene. The CDR3 runs to 12 residues. The germline CDR1 and CDR2 sequences are SGHTA and FQGNSA. Trimming cost V 4 bases and J 3 bases, with 5 bases left between them. This chain's CDR3 is CASSSFTDTQYF. The CDR3, as DNA: TGTGCCAGCAGCTCCTTTACAGATACGCAGTATTTT.

CDR3 in DNA: TGTGCCAGCAGCCTGATAGGGGGGTCCTACAATGAGCAGTTCTTC. It encodes CASSLIGGSYNEQFF. V gene TRBV9 combines with J gene TRBJ2-1; the D call may be TRBD1 or TRBD2 (6 bases each). The CDR3 consists of 15 residues. Per the germline V gene, CDR1 is SGDLS and CDR2 is YYNGEE. Trimming left V 4 bases short and J 1 base short, with 12 bases between.

The gene calls are TRBV18 and TRBJ2-7, with 7 bases matching TRBD1. This CDR3 has 14 residues. Germline lookup yields CDR1 KGHSH and CDR2 LQKENI. The V and J ends lost 0 bases and 4 bases, in that order; junction bases with no gene match: 3. This CDR3 is CASSPPVGQYEQYF. CDR3 sequence (DNA): TGTGCCAGCTCACCACCGGTGGGACAGTACGAGCAGTACTTC.

The rearrangement links TRBV9 to TRBJ2-1; TRBD2 aligns across 8 bases. Germline V CDR1 and CDR2: SGDLS, YYNGEE. This CDR3 contains 15 residues. V shed 0 bases and J 3 bases; nucleotides not matched to a gene: 2. For the CDR3, the DNA is TGTGCCAGCAGCGTAGGTAGCGGGATCTACAATGAGCAGTTCTTC. It specifies CASSVGSGIYNEQFF.

A word on this clone: The junction differs from germline at one of its ends, possibly a read error. The V gene is TRBV19, the J gene TRBJ2-3; 9 positions match TRBD2. Germline lookup yields CDR1 LNHDA and CDR2 SQIVND (reference sequence). The CDR3 has 14 amino acids. The CDR3 loop reads CASRIAGVGGTQYF. The CDR3 DNA sequence: TGTGCCAGTAGGATAGCGGGAGTGGGTGGTACGCAGTATTTT.

V usage is TRBV29-1 and J usage is TRBJ2-7; the D gene is possibly TRBD1 (6 bases). The germline CDR1 and CDR2 sequences are SQVTM and ANQGSEA. Trimming cost V 4 bases and J 3 bases, with 13 bases left between them. This CDR3 is built from 13 residues. CDR3 in amino acids: CSVGGQGSYEQYF. CDR3 in DNA: TGCAGCGTTGGGGGACAAGGGAGCTACGAGCAGTACTTC.

The chain has TRBV2 and TRBJ2-7; D gene ambiguous. The CDR3 extends over 13 amino acids. Germline V gene sequence: CDR1 SNHLY, CDR2 FYNNEI. Trimming pared 7 bases from V and 5 bases from J, leaving 15 bases between. The CDR3 DNA reads TGTGCCAGCACCCTTTTGACGGTCGACGAGCAGTACTTC. Translating gives CASTLLTVDEQYF.

The chain carries TRBV4-1 and TRBJ2-2, with 11 positions matching TRBD2. Trimming cost V 4 bases and J 6 bases; bases outside gene matches: 13. Germline CDR1 and CDR2: MGHRA and YSYEKL. The CDR3 contains 18 residues. CDR3 region: CASSRFPIAGGHAGELFF. Written as DNA, the CDR3 is TGCGCCAGCAGCCGTTTCCCCATAGCGGGAGGGCACGCCGGGGAGCTGTTTTTT.

This sequence joins TRBV6-4 and TRBJ1-1; D not resolved. Between the trimmed V and J ends, which lost 4 bases and 4 bases, there was a span of 13 bases. CDR1 MRHNA and CDR2 SNTAGT come from the germline V gene. The CDR3 contains 14 residues. As DNA, the CDR3 is TGTGCCAGCAGTGCTAACGGTCCGAGCACTGAAGCTTTCTTT. Translation: CASSANGPSTEAFF.

V and J are TRBV10-3 and TRBJ2-2; D is undetermined. The V end lost 4 bases, the J end lost 5 bases, and 11 bases lay between the germline ends. Germline V gene sequence: CDR1 ENHRY, CDR2 SYGVKD. The CDR3 extends over 14 amino acids. CDR3 protein: CAISGSHGTGELFF. CDR3 DNA: TGTGCCATCAGTGGCAGCCATGGGACCGGGGAGCTGTTTTTT.

This clone appeared a single time. This rearrangement joins TRBV2 to TRBJ1-4; D call uncertain. From germline, CDR1 is SNHLY and CDR2 FYNNEI. Trimming removed 3 bases at V and 8 bases at J, with 13 bases between. The CDR3 runs 14 residues. CDR3 protein: CASSEQATPEKLFF. The CDR3, as DNA: TGTGCCAGCAGTGAGCAGGCCACTCCGGAAAAACTGTTTTTT.